A selection of T cell receptor beta chains follows, all from one sample in a study of shared T cell receptors in the human thymus. Generated by immunoSEQ multiplex PCR, the TCRdb table keeps only in-frame clones and is missing some. The table has some 700,000 clones, over 75% seen once. These data were also reused for a study on human thymus T cells.

The sequenced sample was thymocytes. The receptor source for this set is a girl under three years old with a congenital heart defect. Each CDR3 is given with its conserved first and last residue. Each record gives: J gene, V gene, CDR3 protein.

J gene: TRBJ1-2; V gene: TRBV5-1; CDR3 protein: CASSRWTDFHGYTF
J gene: TRBJ2-3; V gene: TRBV4-3; CDR3 protein: CASSQDRQGNRTDTQYF
J gene: TRBJ1-3; V gene: TRBV4-1; CDR3 protein: CASSQDGVASGNTIYF
J gene: TRBJ2-3; V gene: TRBV30; CDR3 protein: CAWDTPTTDTQYF
J gene: TRBJ1-5; V gene: TRBV6-6; CDR3 protein: CASHQGENSNQPQHF
J gene: TRBJ1-1; V gene: TRBV6-5; CDR3 protein: CASSSPGQGFAEAFF
J gene: TRBJ2-7; V gene: TRBV21-1; CDR3 protein: CASSKVPRDSLSHEQYF
J gene: TRBJ2-1; V gene: TRBV7-6; CDR3 protein: CASSSLAGGPNNEQFF
J gene: TRBJ1-2; V gene: TRBV6-5; CDR3 protein: CASSPRGGGVFGYTF
J gene: TRBJ1-2; V gene: TRBV28; CDR3 protein: CASSLRTPRDTNNYGYTF
J gene: TRBJ1-6; V gene: TRBV28; CDR3 protein: CASSLYSEALHF
J gene: TRBJ2-3; V gene: TRBV7-9; CDR3 protein: CASSLVRTGTDTQYF
J gene: TRBJ1-1; V gene: TRBV19; CDR3 protein: CASSTRPRDREEVNTEAFF
J gene: TRBJ2-7; V gene: TRBV5-6; CDR3 protein: CASSLWRNPPYEQYF
J gene: TRBJ2-2; V gene: TRBV5-5; CDR3 protein: CASRSGHGDPTNTGELFF
J gene: TRBJ1-1; V gene: TRBV29-1; CDR3 protein: CSVDRTAMNTGAFF
J gene: TRBJ2-1; V gene: TRBV7-2; CDR3 protein: CASSLGGLAGGSYNEQFF
J gene: TRBJ2-5; V gene: TRBV28; CDR3 protein: CASGTLLAGGPLTETQYF
J gene: TRBJ2-5; V gene: TRBV10-3; CDR3 protein: CATRGLAGGRYQETQYF
J gene: TRBJ1-2; V gene: TRBV6-1; CDR3 protein: CATRGQGPTVYGYTF
J gene: TRBJ2-7; V gene: TRBV4-1; CDR3 protein: CASSPVPGQGGEQYF
J gene: TRBJ1-5; V gene: TRBV4-1; CDR3 protein: CASSQDGSAGASQPQHF
J gene: TRBJ1-4; V gene: TRBV5-6; CDR3 protein: CASSVQGFNEKLFF
J gene: TRBJ1-2; V gene: TRBV29-1; CDR3 protein: CSVEGRGSDRSYYGYTF
J gene: TRBJ1-2; V gene: TRBV18; CDR3 protein: CASSPPGQGANGYTF
J gene: TRBJ1-1; V gene: TRBV5-5; CDR3 protein: CASSPPDRAGTEAFF
J gene: TRBJ1-2; V gene: TRBV12-5; CDR3 protein: CASGPGEQGGYTF
J gene: TRBJ1-1; V gene: TRBV6-5; CDR3 protein: CASARQGEKAFF
J gene: TRBJ2-7; V gene: TRBV28; CDR3 protein: CASRAGGNYEQYF
J gene: TRBJ2-7; V gene: TRBV27; CDR3 protein: CASSLVAGTGVFYEQYF
J gene: TRBJ1-2; V gene: TRBV20-1; CDR3 protein: CSASEAGTF
J gene: TRBJ2-7; V gene: TRBV9; CDR3 protein: CASSVEEGYEQYF
J gene: TRBJ2-3; V gene: TRBV7-8; CDR3 protein: CASSENAGAGDTQYF
J gene: TRBJ2-1; V gene: TRBV4-1; CDR3 protein: CASSLSYLNMTSGVYNEQFF
J gene: TRBJ1-2; V gene: TRBV6-1; CDR3 protein: CASSTGGGYTF
J gene: TRBJ1-6; V gene: TRBV4-1; CDR3 protein: CASSQGNRRNSPLHF
J gene: TRBJ2-7; V gene: TRBV7-9; CDR3 protein: CASSLISDSPDEQYF
J gene: TRBJ1-6; V gene: TRBV28; CDR3 protein: CASRTVGQGTRSSYNSPLHF
J gene: TRBJ1-2; V gene: TRBV6-5; CDR3 protein: CASSYFLGQGYGYTF
J gene: TRBJ2-7; V gene: TRBV6-1; CDR3 protein: CASSDTGSGSYEQYF
J gene: TRBJ2-2; V gene: TRBV19; CDR3 protein: CASSTTGQGTGELFF
J gene: TRBJ1-6; V gene: TRBV10-3; CDR3 protein: CAISEIFSPLHF
J gene: TRBJ1-5; V gene: TRBV6-1; CDR3 protein: CASSEAGAGYSNQPQHF
J gene: TRBJ2-5; V gene: TRBV7-6; CDR3 protein: CASSPHYTTQYF
J gene: TRBJ2-1; V gene: TRBV27; CDR3 protein: CASSSSDTLLGGEQFF
J gene: TRBJ2-1; V gene: TRBV9; CDR3 protein: CASSAGQGVGDEQFF
J gene: TRBJ2-2; V gene: TRBV27; CDR3 protein: CASSRGQGAFTGELFF
J gene: TRBJ1-2; V gene: TRBV9; CDR3 protein: CASSDTGDFGYTF
J gene: TRBJ2-6; V gene: TRBV2; CDR3 protein: CASITPRDGANVLTF
J gene: TRBJ1-5; V gene: TRBV6-1; CDR3 protein: CASVRGYSNQPQHF
J gene: TRBJ2-6; V gene: TRBV27; CDR3 protein: CASSLRTSALSGANVLTF
J gene: TRBJ2-7; V gene: TRBV4-1; CDR3 protein: CASSHSCTDREESYEQYF
J gene: TRBJ1-5; V gene: TRBV19; CDR3 protein: CASKRPGQNQPQHF
J gene: TRBJ1-4; V gene: TRBV5-1; CDR3 protein: CASSSINEKLFF
J gene: TRBJ1-1; V gene: TRBV29-1; CDR3 protein: CSVVSMGQQPNTEAFF